This paragraph covers one TCR beta chain sequence. This sample is drawn from a study of blood T cells in healthy people across ages. The authors ran a second PCR of about 6 to 12 cycles using a sample-barcoded 5' primer and a J-beta primer mix. Each CDR3 protein is one row after TCRdb ran MiXCR on the 5' RACE reads. The top ten clones hold 20% to 25% of a sample with some 1,800,000 distinct CDR3 sequences, roughly two fifths of them seen once. Between the trimmed V and J ends, which lost 9 bases and 6 bases, there was a span of 18 bases. CDR3 length: 14 residues. From germline, CDR1 is KGHDR and CDR2 SFDVKD.

This sequence joins TRBV24-1 and TRBJ2-3; D ambiguous. The sequence came from a human donor in good health. Sequencing input: blood. The DNA for the CDR3 is TGTGCCACCGCTGGACGGCGATTCGGCGATACGCAGTATTTT. This gives the protein CATAGRRFGDTQYF.